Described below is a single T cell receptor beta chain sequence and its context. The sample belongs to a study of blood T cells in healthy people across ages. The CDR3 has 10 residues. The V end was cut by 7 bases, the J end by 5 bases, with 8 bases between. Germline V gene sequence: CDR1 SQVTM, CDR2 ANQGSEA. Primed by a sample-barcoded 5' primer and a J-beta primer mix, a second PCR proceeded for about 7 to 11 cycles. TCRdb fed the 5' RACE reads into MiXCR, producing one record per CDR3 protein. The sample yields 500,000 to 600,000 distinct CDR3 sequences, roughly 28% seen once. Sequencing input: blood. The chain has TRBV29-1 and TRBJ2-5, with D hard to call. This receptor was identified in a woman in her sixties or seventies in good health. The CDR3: CSATEETQYF. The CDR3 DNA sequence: TGCAGCGCAACTGAGGAGACCCAGTACTTC.